This T cell receptor beta chain emerged from a study of blood T cells in healthy people across ages. Sample-barcoded 5' priming and a J-beta primer mix drove a second PCR of about 6 to 12 cycles. TCRdb ran MiXCR on the 5' RACE reads and lists one entry per CDR3 protein. Of around 1.7 million distinct CDR3 sequences in the sample, 28% were seen once. The CDR3 runs to 17 residues. With 8 bases clipped from V and 0 bases from J, the junction kept 13 bases outside the gene matches. Per the germline V gene, CDR1 is DFQATT and CDR2 is SNEGSKA (reference sequence). This TCR came from a woman aged 25-40 years in good health. The chain joins TRBV20-1 to TRBJ2-6, with TRBD1 matching over 7 bases. The sequenced sample was blood. Written as DNA, the CDR3 is TGCAGTACAGCCCCGACAGGGTTTCACTCTGGGGCCAACGTCCTGACTTTC. Translated, it gives CSTAPTGFHSGANVLTF.